What follows are 25 T cell receptor beta chains derived from one specimen sequenced in a study of cytotoxic CD8 clonotypes in ibrutinib-treated CLL. Sequencing used immunoSEQ multiplex PCR; TCRdb keeps in-frame clones, though not all of them. The repertoire holds about 80,000 clones, with around 79% as singletons. The sample here was PBMCs, taken after 12 months of ibrutinib treatment. Receptors were obtained from a human donor with chronic lymphocytic leukemia.

The gene calls are TRBV29-1 and TRBJ2-2; D is unclear. Germline CDR1 reads SQVTM; CDR2 reads ANQGSEA. This CDR3 is built from 12 residues. The germline V and J ends were trimmed by 8 bases and 1 base, with 8 bases remaining between them. The CDR3 DNA reads as TGCAGCACTCAGGAGAACACCGGGGAGCTGTTTTTT. As protein: CSTQENTGELFF.

The chain uses TRBV7-9 and TRBJ2-3; D might be TRBD2 (5 bases). CDR1 and CDR2 from the germline V gene are SEHNR and FQNEAQ (reference sequence). This CDR3 has 17 residues. V dropped 3 bases and J dropped 2 bases, with 18 bases sitting between them. The CDR3 sequence: CASSFGVGVATTDTQYF. The CDR3 DNA sequence: TGTGCCAGCAGCTTCGGGGTTGGAGTAGCGACCACAGATACGCAGTATTTT. Using reference TRBV7-9 and TRBJ2-3 for the parts outside the CDR3, the full variable domain is DTGVSQNPRHKITKRGQNVTFRCDPISEHNRLYWYRQTLGQGPEFLTYFQNEAQLEKSRLLSDRFSAERPKGSFSTLEIQRTEQGDSAMYLCASSFGVGVATTDTQYFGPGTRLTVL.

This rearrangement joins TRBV7-6 to TRBJ2-3, with 12 bases that match TRBD2. CDR1 and CDR2 from the germline V gene are SGHVS and FNYEAQ. This CDR3 has 16 residues. J was trimmed by 4 bases and V by 0 bases; bases with no gene match: 2. This chain's CDR3 is CASSLARLAGADTQYF. Here the CDR3 DNA reads TGTGCCAGCAGCTTAGCCCGACTAGCGGGAGCAGATACGCAGTATTTT.

The CDR3 reads CASSLALGGGLSYNEQFF. Here the CDR3 DNA reads TGTGCCAGCAGCTTGGCTTTGGGCGGGGGCCTCTCCTACAATGAGCAGTTCTTC. This chain joins TRBV5-6 and TRBJ2-1; D is perhaps TRBD2 (7 bases). This CDR3 is 18 amino acids long. Trimming took off 0 bases at V and 0 bases at J, with 16 bases between the two ends. The germline CDR1 and CDR2 sequences are SGHDT and YYEEEE.

This clone was picked up one time. This sequence joins TRBV15 and TRBJ1-4; D is unresolved. CDR3 length: 14 residues. Germline CDR1 LNHNV, CDR2 YYDKDF (reference sequence). Trimming stripped 0 bases from V and 10 bases from J, with 12 bases between. CDR3 region: CATSRDKVLGKLFF. CDR3 in DNA: TGTGCCACCAGCAGAGATAAGGTGTTGGGAAAACTGTTTTTT.

This clone appeared a single time. This chain joins TRBV5-1 and TRBJ2-7, with TRBD2 as a possible D gene (5 bases). CDR3 length equals 14 residues. Germline V gives CDR1 SGHRS, CDR2 YFSETQ. V was shortened by 2 bases and J by 0 bases, with 9 bases between the two germline ends. CDR3 sequence reads: CASSFGILSYEQYF. The CDR3 DNA reads as TGCGCCAGCAGCTTCGGGATCCTCTCCTACGAGCAGTACTTC.

The rearrangement links TRBV11-1 to TRBJ2-5; 9 nucleotides line up with TRBD2. This CDR3 region has 16 residues. V gave up 2 bases and J gave up 5 bases; unmatched junction bases: 9. In germline, CDR1 is SGHAT, CDR2 FQDESV (reference sequence). CDR3 region: CASSLMLAGQRETQYF. CDR3 bases: TGTGCCAGCAGCTTAATGCTAGCGGGGCAGCGGGAGACCCAGTACTTC.

The chain recombines TRBV5-1 with TRBJ2-7, with 8 bases matching TRBD1. The germline CDR1 and CDR2 sequences are SGHRS and YFSETQ. The V and J ends lost 4 bases and 9 bases, in that order; junction bases with no gene match: 9. CDR3 size: 13 residues. The CDR3: CASSPDRTGWQYF. For the CDR3, the DNA is TGCGCCAGCAGCCCGGATCGGACAGGGTGGCAGTACTTC.

The J gene is TRBJ2-2, the V gene TRBV7-6; 8 nucleotides align to TRBD2. The CDR3 is 16 residues long. Germline CDR1 SGHVS, CDR2 FNYEAQ. After removal of 1 base from V and 1 base from J, the junction contained 2 bases not matched to a gene. As DNA, the CDR3 is TGTGCCAGCAGCTTAGGGAGCGGGAGGAACACCGGGGAGCTGTTTTTT. It encodes CASSLGSGRNTGELFF. Drawing the rest from reference TRBV7-6 and TRBJ2-2, the complete variable domain is GAGVSQSPRYKVTKRGQDVALRCDPISGHVSLYWYRQALGQGPEFLTYFNYEAQQDKSGLPNDRFSAERPEGSISTLTIQRTEQRDSAMYRCASSLGSGRNTGELFFGEGSRLTVL.

The CDR3 coding sequence is TGTGCCAGCAGCCCGGGGGGTGGACGGGTCGGCGAGCAGTACTTC. Its protein product is CASSPGGGRVGEQYF. The gene calls are TRBV7-8 and TRBJ2-7, with 7 bases identical to TRBD2. With V trimmed by 5 bases and J by 6 bases, 13 bases remained unmatched. There are 15 residues in the CDR3. Germline CDR1 SGHVS, CDR2 FQNEAQ.

The V gene is TRBV28, the J gene TRBJ1-4, with unresolved D. Germline assignment: CDR1 MDHEN and CDR2 SYDVKM. This CDR3 is built from 13 residues. The V end lost 7 bases, the J end lost 5 bases, and 11 bases lay between the germline ends. The CDR3 DNA reads as TGTGCCAGCACGGGAAGCGCGAATGAAAAACTGTTTTTT. Residues: CASTGSANEKLFF. The full variable domain, with the rest looked up from reference TRBV28 and TRBJ1-4, is DVKVTQSSRYLVKRTGEKVFLECVQDMDHENMFWYRQDPGLGLRLIYFSYDVKMKEKGDIPEGYSVSREKKERFSLILESASTNQTSMYLCASTGSANEKLFFGSGTQLSVL.

This clone was counted once. The chain recombines TRBV14 with TRBJ2-3, with D perhaps given as TRBD1 or TRBD2 (6 bases each). Trimming removed 4 bases at V and 2 bases at J, with 16 bases between. Germline CDR1 SGHDN, CDR2 FVKESK. This CDR3 comprises 16 residues. CDR3 nucleotide sequence: TGTGCCAGCAGCCGAAGAGGGGGGAGTTCCACAGATACGCAGTATTTT. It is translated as CASSRRGGSSTDTQYF. Together with reference TRBV14 and TRBJ2-3, the CDR3 gives the full variable domain: EAGVTQFPSHSVIEKGQTVTLRCDPISGHDNLYWYRRVMGKEIKFLLHFVKESKQDESGMPNNRFLAERTGGTYSTLKVQPAELEDSGVYFCASSRRGGSSTDTQYFGPGTRLTVL.

The chain employs TRBV9 and TRBJ2-3; 8 nucleotides match TRBD2. V dropped 0 bases and J dropped 2; count of bases not matched to a gene: 14. The CDR3 extends over 19 amino acids. Germline V gives CDR1 SGDLS, CDR2 YYNGEE. The CDR3 DNA sequence: TGTGCCAGCAGCGTAGCCCCCGTGGGGCGGGGGGCCGACACAGATACGCAGTATTTT. It specifies CASSVAPVGRGADTDTQYF.

The chain combines TRBV27 with TRBJ1-3; D possibly corresponds to TRBD1 (5 bases). V was clipped by 5 bases and J by 3 bases, with 23 bases between them. Per germline, CDR1 MNHEY and CDR2 SMNVEV (reference sequence). CDR3 length: 18 amino acids. CDR3 amino acids: CASSIGILSWGDGNTIYF. The CDR3 DNA reads as TGTGCCAGCAGTATAGGAATCCTGTCATGGGGGGATGGAAACACCATATATTTT.

This clone was seen once. This sequence joins TRBV7-3 and TRBJ2-5; no definite D call. This CDR3 has 13 residues. Deletions cut 5 bases from V and 1 base from J, with 8 bases between. Germline V lookup: CDR1 SGHTA, CDR2 FQGTGA. Here the CDR3 DNA reads TGTGCCAGCAGCCACCGGCGCCAAGAGACCCAGTACTTC. Amino acids: CASSHRRQETQYF.

The rearrangement links TRBV7-2 to TRBJ1-1; TRBD1 is a possible D gene (5 bases). The CDR3 loop spans 15 amino acids. The V and J ends lost 5 bases and 5 bases respectively, with 18 bases between them. Germline V lookup: CDR1 SGHTA, CDR2 FQGNSA. CDR3 loop: CASSPVDTGGTEAFF. In DNA, the CDR3 is TGTGCCAGCAGCCCCGTTGATACGGGGGGGACTGAAGCTTTCTTT.

This clone has a handful of counts. V usage is TRBV6-6 and J usage is TRBJ2-7, with 8 nucleotides matching TRBD1. CDR1 is MNHNY and CDR2 is SVGAGI in the germline V gene (reference sequence). The CDR3 covers 13 residues. After removal of 2 bases from V and 5 bases from J, the junction contained 2 bases not matched to a gene. Written as DNA, the CDR3 is TGTGCCAGCAGTTACGAGGACAGGGACGAGCAGTACTTC. It codes for CASSYEDRDEQYF.

This chain uses TRBV4-2 with TRBJ2-7; D unclear. The CDR3 has 15 residues. Germline-derived CDR1 and CDR2 are LGHNA and YNFKEQ. Trimming left V 1 base short and J 4 bases short, with 14 bases between. The CDR3 here is CASSQGTQAEYEQYF. CDR3 in DNA: TGTGCCAGCAGCCAAGGGACCCAGGCCGAATACGAGCAGTACTTC.

This clone was seen just once. The gene calls are TRBV6-5 and TRBJ2-2; 7 bases align to TRBD2. V lost 7 bases, J lost 1 base, and 6 bases stayed unmatched. Germline V gives CDR1 MNHEY, CDR2 SVGAGI. The CDR3 totals 15 residues. DNA of the CDR3: TGTGCCAGCACCCGGGGAGGGGTGAACACCGGGGAGCTGTTTTTT. This sequence encodes CASTRGGVNTGELFF.

The chain has TRBV18 and TRBJ2-7, with D perhaps matching TRBD1 (5 bases). V lost 3 bases to trimming and J lost 6 bases, with 6 bases between them. This CDR3 is built from 11 residues. Germline CDR1 and CDR2: KGHSH and LQKENI. The CDR3 DNA reads as TGTGCCAGCTCACCCAGGGTCGAGCAGTACTTC. Protein product: CASSPRVEQYF.

V usage is TRBV7-8 and J usage is TRBJ1-3; D unclear. CDR1 SGHVS and CDR2 FQNEAQ come from the germline V gene. CDR3 length: 15 amino acids. V gave up 3 bases and J gave up 2 bases, with 11 bases separating them. The CDR3 nucleotides read TGTGCCAGCAGCTTTGTTGGGAGGGCTGGAAACACCATATATTTT. This gives the protein CASSFVGRAGNTIYF.

The count of this clone is one. This rearrangement joins TRBV7-3 to TRBJ2-4, with 9 bases matching TRBD1. V shed 2 bases, J shed 7 bases, and the junction held 9 bases outside the gene matches. From germline, CDR1 is SGHTA and CDR2 FQGTGA. This CDR3 contains 16 residues. Here the CDR3 DNA reads TGTGCCAGCAGCTTATGGGGGACAGGGAAGGGGAACATTCAGTACTTC. Its protein is CASSLWGTGKGNIQYF.

The chain links TRBV7-7 to TRBJ2-5; TRBD2 aligns across 8 bases. The CDR3 spans 14 residues. The germline gives CDR1 SSHAT, CDR2 FNYEAQ (reference sequence). In DNA form, the CDR3 reads TGTGCTAGCGCCCTAGGCGGGGGGCAAGAGACCCAGTACTTC. This encodes CASALGGGQETQYF. The variable domain in full, completed from reference TRBV7-7 and TRBJ2-5, reads GAGVSQSPRYKVTKRGQDVTLRCDPISSHATLYWYQQALGQGPEFLTYFNYEAQPDKSGLPSDRFSAERPEGSISTLTIQRTEQRDSAMYRCASALGGGQETQYFGPGTRLLVL.

This chain joins TRBV7-2 and TRBJ2-1, with D possibly matching TRBD2 (5 bases). Looked up from germline, CDR1 is SGHTA and CDR2 is FQGNSA. This CDR3 region has 13 residues. Trimming shortened V by 1 base and J by 14 bases, and 15 bases separated the two germline ends. The CDR3 protein is CASSLELTSPEFF. For the CDR3, the DNA is TGTGCCAGCAGCTTAGAACTAACTAGTCCCGAGTTCTTC.

This clone appeared a single time. The chain employs TRBV7-3 and TRBJ2-6, with D unclear. The CDR3 sequence is 16 residues long. Germline V gene data show CDR1 as SGHTA and CDR2 as FQGTGA. The V and J ends lost 5 bases and 0 bases respectively, with 11 bases between them. CDR3: CASSRDGFSGANVLTF. The CDR3 region has the DNA TGTGCCAGCAGCCGAGACGGGTTCTCTGGGGCCAACGTCCTGACTTTC. Drawing the rest from reference TRBV7-3 and TRBJ2-6, the complete variable domain is GAGVSQTPSNKVTEKGKYVELRCDPISGHTALYWYRQSLGQGPEFLIYFQGTGAADDSGLPNDRFFAVRPEGSVSTLKIQRTERGDSAVYLCASSRDGFSGANVLTFGAGSRLTVL.